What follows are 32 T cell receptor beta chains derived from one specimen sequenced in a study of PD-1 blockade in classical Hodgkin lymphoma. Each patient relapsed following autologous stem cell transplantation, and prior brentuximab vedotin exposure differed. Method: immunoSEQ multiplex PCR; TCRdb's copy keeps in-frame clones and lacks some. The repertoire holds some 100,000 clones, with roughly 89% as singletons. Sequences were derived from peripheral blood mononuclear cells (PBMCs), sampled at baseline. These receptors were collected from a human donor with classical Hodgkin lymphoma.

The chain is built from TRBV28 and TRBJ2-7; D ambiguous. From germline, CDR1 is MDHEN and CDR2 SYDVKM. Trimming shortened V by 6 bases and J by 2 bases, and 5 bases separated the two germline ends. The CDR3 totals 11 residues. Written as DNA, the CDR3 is TGTGCCAGCAGGCAAGCCTACGAGCAGTACTTC. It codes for CASRQAYEQYF.

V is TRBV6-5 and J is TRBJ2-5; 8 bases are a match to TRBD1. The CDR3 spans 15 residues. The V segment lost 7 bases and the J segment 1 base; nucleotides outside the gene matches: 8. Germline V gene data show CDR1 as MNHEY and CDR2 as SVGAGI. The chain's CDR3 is CASKDRTGPQETQYF. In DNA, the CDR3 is TGTGCCAGCAAGGACCGGACAGGGCCCCAAGAGACCCAGTACTTC.

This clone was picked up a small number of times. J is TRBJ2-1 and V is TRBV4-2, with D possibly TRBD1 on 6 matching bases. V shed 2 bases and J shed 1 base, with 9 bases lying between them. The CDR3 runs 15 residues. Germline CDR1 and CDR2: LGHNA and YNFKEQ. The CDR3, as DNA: TGTGCCAGCAGCCAACCCCAGGGGTCCTACAATGAGCAGTTCTTC. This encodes CASSQPQGSYNEQFF.

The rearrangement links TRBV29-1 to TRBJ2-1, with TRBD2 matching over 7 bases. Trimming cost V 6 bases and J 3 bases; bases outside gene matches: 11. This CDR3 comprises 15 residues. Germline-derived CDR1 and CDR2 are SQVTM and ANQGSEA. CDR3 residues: CSVRTGTTLYNEQFF. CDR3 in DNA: TGCAGCGTGCGCACCGGGACTACGCTCTACAATGAGCAGTTCTTC.

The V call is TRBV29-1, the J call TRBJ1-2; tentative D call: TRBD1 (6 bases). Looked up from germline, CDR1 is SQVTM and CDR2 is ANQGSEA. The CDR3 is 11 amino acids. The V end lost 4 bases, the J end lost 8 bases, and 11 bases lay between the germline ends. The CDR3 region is CSVADRRGYTF. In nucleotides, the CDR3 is TGCAGCGTTGCCGACAGGCGGGGCTACACCTTC. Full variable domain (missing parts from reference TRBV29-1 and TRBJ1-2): SAVISQKPSRDICQRGTSLTIQCQVDSQVTMMFWYRQQPGQSLTLIATANQGSEATYESGFVIDKFPISRPNLTFSTLTVSNMSPEDSSIYLCSVADRRGYTFGSGTRLTVV.

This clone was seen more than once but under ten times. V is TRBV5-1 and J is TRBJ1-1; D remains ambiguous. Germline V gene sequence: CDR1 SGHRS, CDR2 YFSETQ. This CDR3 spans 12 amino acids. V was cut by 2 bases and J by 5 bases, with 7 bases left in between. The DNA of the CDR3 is TGCGCCAGCAGCTTTGGAGGAACTGAAGCTTTCTTT. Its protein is CASSFGGTEAFF.

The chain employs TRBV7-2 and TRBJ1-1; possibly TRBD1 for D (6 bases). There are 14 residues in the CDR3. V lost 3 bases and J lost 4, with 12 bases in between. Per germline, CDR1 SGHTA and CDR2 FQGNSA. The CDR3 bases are TGTGCCAGCAGCTTTGGAAGGGGGTCCACTGAAGCTTTCTTT. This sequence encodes CASSFGRGSTEAFF.

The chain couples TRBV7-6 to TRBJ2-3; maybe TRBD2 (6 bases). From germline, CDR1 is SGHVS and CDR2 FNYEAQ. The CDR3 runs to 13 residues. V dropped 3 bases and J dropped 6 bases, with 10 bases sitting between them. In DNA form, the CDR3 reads TGTGCCAGCAGCTTGGACCGGGAGGATACGCAGTATTTT. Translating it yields CASSLDREDTQYF.

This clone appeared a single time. The CDR3 sequence: CASGLGQGSSYEQYF. CDR3 coding DNA: TGTGCTAGTGGTTTGGGACAGGGGAGCTCCTACGAGCAGTACTTC. The chain is built from TRBV12-5 and TRBJ2-7; 8 bases map to TRBD1. Trimming cost V 1 base and J 0 bases; bases outside gene matches: 2. The CDR3 has 15 amino acids. CDR1 is LGHNT and CDR2 is FRNRAP in the germline V gene.

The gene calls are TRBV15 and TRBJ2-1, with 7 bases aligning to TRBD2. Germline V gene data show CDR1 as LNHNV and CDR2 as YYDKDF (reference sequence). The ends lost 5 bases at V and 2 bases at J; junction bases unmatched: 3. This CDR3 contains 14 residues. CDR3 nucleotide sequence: TGTGCCACCAGCGGTGCGGGAGCCTACAATGAGCAGTTCTTC. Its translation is CATSGAGAYNEQFF.

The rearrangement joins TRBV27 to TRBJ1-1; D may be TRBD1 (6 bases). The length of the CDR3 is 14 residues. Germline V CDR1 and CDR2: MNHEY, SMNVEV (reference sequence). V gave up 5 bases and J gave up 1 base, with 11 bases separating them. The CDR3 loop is CASSLQGRNTEAFF. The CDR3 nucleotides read TGTGCCAGCAGTCTACAGGGTCGGAACACTGAAGCTTTCTTT.

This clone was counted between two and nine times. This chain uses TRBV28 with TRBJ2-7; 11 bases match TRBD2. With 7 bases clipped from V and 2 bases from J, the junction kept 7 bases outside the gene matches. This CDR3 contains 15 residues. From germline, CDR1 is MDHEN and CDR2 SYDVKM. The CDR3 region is CASTRTSGFTYEQYF. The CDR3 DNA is TGTGCCAGCACCAGGACTAGCGGGTTTACCTACGAGCAGTACTTC.

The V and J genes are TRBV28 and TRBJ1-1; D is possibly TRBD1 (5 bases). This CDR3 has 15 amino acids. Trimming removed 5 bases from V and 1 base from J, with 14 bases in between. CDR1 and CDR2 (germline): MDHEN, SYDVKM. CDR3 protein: CASSLTGTANTEAFF. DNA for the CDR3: TGTGCCAGCAGTCTAACCGGGACCGCGAACACTGAAGCTTTCTTT.

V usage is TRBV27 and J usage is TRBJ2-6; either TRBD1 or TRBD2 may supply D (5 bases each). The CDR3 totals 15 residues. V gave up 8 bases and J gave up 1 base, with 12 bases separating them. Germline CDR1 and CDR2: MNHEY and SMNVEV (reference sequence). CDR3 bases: TGTGCCAGCGGTTATTGGGGGTCTGGGGCCAACGTCCTGACTTTC. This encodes CASGYWGSGANVLTF.

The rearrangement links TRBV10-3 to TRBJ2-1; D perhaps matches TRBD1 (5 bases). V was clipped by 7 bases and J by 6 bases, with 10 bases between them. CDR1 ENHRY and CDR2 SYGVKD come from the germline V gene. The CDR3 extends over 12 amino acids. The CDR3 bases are TGTGCCATCAAACAAACAGGCAATGAGCAGTTCTTC. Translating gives CAIKQTGNEQFF.

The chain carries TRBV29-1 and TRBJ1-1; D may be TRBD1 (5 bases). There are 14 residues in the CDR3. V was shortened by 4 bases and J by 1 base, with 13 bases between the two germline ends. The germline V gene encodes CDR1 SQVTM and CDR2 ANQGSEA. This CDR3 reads CSVVPVGGNTEAFF. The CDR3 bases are TGCAGCGTTGTCCCGGTTGGGGGGAACACTGAAGCTTTCTTT.

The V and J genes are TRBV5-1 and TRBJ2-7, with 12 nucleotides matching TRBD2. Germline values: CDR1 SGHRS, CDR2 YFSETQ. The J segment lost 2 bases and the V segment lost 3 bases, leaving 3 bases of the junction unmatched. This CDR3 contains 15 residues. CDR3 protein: CASSSRLAGAYEQYF. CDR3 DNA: TGCGCCAGCAGCTCGCGACTAGCGGGAGCCTACGAGCAGTACTTC.

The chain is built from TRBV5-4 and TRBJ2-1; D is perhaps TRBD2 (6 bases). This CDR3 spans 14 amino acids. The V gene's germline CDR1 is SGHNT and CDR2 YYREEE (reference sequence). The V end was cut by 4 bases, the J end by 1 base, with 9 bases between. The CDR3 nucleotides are TGTGCCAGCAGCCAGGACTATTCCTACAATGAGCAGTTCTTC. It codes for CASSQDYSYNEQFF. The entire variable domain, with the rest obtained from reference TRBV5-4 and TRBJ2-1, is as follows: ETGVTQSPTHLIKTRGQQVTLRCSSQSGHNTVSWYQQALGQGPQFIFQYYREEENGRGNFPPRFSGLQFPNYSSELNVNALELDDSALYLCASSQDYSYNEQFFGPGTRLTVL.

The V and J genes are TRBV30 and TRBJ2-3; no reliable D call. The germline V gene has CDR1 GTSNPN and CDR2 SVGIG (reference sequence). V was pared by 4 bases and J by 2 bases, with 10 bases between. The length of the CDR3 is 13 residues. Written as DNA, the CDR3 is TGTGCCTGGATGACGCAGGTCACAGATACGCAGTATTTT. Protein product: CAWMTQVTDTQYF.

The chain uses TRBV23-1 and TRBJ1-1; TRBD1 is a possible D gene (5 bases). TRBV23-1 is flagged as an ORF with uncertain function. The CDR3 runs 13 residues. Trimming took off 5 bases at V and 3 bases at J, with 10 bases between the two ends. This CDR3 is CASSWEGDTEAFF. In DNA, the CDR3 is TGCGCCAGCAGTTGGGAAGGGGACACTGAAGCTTTCTTT.

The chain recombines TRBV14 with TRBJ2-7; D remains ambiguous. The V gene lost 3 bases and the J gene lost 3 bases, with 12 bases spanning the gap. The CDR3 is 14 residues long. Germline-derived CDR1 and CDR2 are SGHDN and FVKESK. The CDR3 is CASSQGDRFYEQYF. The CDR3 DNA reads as TGTGCCAGCAGCCAGGGCGATAGATTCTACGAGCAGTACTTC.

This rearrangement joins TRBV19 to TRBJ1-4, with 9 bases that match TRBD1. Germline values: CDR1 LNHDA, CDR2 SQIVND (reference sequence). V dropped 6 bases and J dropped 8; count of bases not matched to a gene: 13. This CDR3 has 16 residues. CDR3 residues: CASRNPPGQGKEKLFF. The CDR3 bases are TGTGCCAGTAGAAACCCTCCGGGACAGGGCAAAGAAAAACTGTTTTTT.

CDR3 loop: CASSSFLTDTQYF. The CDR3, as DNA: TGTGCCAGCAGCTCCTTCCTCACAGATACGCAGTATTTT. The chain carries TRBV7-9 and TRBJ2-3; D gene unclear. This CDR3 is 13 amino acids long. The germline CDR1 and CDR2 sequences are SEHNR and FQNEAQ (reference sequence). Trimming left V 4 bases short and J 2 bases short, with 7 bases between.

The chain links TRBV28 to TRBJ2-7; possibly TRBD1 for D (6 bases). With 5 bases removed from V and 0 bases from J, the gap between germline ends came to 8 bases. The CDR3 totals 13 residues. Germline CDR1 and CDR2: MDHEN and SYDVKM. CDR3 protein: CASSTGSSYEQYF. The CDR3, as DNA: TGTGCCAGCAGTACAGGGTCCTCCTACGAGCAGTACTTC.

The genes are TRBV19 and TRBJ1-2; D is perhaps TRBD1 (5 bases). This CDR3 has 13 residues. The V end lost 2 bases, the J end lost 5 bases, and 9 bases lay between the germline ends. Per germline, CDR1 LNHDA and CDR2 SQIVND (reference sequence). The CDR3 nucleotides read TGTGCCAGTAGTATATCAGGGATTTATGGCTACACCTTC. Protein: CASSISGIYGYTF. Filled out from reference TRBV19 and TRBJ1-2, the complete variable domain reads DGGITQSPKYLFRKEGQNVTLSCEQNLNHDAMYWYRQDPGQGLRLIYYSQIVNDFQKGDIAEGYSVSREKKESFPLTVTSAQKNPTAFYLCASSISGIYGYTFGSGTRLTVV.

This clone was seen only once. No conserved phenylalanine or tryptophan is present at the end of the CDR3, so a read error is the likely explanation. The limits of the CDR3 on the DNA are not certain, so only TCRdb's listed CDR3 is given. The CDR3 sequence is CASSYEGLAGVKAI. This chain joins TRBV6-6 and TRBJ2-7; the table's D call of TRBD2 was not tested on the DNA. The germline gives CDR1 MNHNY, CDR2 SVGAGI (reference sequence). The CDR3 has 14 amino acids, counting both end residues.

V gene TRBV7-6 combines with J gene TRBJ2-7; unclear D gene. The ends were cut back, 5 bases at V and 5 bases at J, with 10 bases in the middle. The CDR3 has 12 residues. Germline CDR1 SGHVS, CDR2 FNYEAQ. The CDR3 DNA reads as TGTGCCAGCAGCCCGTCTGACCACGAGCAGTACTTC. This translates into CASSPSDHEQYF.

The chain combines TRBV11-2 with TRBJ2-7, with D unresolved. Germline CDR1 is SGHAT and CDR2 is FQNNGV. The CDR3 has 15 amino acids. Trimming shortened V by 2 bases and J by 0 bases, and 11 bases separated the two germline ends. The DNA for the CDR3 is TGTGCCAGCAGCTTACAACTCAGGAGCTCCTACGAGCAGTACTTC. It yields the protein CASSLQLRSSYEQYF.

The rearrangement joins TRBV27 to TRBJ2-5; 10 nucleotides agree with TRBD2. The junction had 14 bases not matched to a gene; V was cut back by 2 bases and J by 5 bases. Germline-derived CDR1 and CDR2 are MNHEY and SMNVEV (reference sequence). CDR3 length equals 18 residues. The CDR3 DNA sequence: TGTGCCAGCAGTTTAGTCGGGGGAGGTAGCGGGAGGAGGGAGACCCAGTACTTC. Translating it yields CASSLVGGGSGRRETQYF.

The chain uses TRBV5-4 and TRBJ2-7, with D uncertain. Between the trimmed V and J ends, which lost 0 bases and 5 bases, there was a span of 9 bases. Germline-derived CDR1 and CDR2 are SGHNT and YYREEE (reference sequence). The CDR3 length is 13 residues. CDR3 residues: CASSLERRNEQYF. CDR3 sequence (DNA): TGTGCCAGCAGCTTGGAACGGCGGAACGAGCAGTACTTC.

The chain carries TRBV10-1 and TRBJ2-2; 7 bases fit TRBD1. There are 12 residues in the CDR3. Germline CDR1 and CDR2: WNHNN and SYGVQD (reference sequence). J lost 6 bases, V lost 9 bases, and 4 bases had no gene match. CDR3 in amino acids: CASQGDPGELFF. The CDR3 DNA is TGCGCCAGTCAGGGGGACCCCGGGGAGCTGTTTTTT.

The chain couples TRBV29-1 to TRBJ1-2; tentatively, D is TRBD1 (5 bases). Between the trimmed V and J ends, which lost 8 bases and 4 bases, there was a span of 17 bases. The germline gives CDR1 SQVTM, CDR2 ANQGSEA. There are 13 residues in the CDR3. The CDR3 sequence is CSTTRTGSYGYTF. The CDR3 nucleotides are TGCAGCACGACACGAACAGGTAGCTATGGCTACACCTTC.